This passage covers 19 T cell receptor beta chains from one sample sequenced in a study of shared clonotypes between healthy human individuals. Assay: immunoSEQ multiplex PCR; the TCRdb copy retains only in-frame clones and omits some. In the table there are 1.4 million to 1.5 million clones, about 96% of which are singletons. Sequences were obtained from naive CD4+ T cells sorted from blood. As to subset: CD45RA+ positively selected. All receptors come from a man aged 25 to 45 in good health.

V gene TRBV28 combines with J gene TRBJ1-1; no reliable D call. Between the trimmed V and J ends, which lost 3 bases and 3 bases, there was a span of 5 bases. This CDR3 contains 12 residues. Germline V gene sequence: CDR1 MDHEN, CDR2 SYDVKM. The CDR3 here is CASSFPHTEAFF. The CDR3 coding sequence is TGTGCCAGCAGTTTCCCGCACACTGAAGCTTTCTTT.

This chain's CDR3 is CASSSRHTGETQYF. Written as DNA, the CDR3 is TGCGCCAGCAGCTCCCGACACACCGGGGAGACCCAGTACTTC. V gene TRBV5-1 combines with J gene TRBJ2-5; D gene ambiguous. V lost 3 bases to trimming and J lost 5 bases, with 14 bases between them. CDR3 length: 14 residues. Germline CDR1 reads SGHRS; CDR2 reads YFSETQ.

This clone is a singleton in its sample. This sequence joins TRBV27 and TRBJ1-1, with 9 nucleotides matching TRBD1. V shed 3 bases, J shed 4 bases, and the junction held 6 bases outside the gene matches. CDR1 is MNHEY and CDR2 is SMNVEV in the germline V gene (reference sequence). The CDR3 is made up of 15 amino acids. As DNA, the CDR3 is TGTGCCAGCAGTTTGGGGACAGGGAAGACCACTGAAGCTTTCTTT. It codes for CASSLGTGKTTEAFF.

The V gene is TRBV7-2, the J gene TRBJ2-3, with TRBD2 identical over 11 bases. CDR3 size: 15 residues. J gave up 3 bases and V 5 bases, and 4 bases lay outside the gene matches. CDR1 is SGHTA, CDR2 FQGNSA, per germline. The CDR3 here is CASSLSGRVTDTQYF. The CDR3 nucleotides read TGTGCCAGCAGCCTTAGCGGGAGGGTGACAGATACGCAGTATTTT.

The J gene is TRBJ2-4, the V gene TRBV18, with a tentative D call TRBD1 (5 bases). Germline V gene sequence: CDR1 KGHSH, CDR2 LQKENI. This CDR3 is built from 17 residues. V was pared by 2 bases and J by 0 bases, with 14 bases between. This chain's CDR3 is CASSPKLGDLAKNIQYF. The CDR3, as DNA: TGTGCCAGCTCACCAAAGCTAGGGGATTTAGCCAAAAACATTCAGTACTTC.

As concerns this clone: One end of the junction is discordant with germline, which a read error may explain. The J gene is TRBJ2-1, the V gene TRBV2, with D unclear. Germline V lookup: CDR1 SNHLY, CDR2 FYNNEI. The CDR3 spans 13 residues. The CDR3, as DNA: TGTGCCAGCAGAGAAGTTGTATACAATGAGCAGTTCTTC. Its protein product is CASREVVYNEQFF.

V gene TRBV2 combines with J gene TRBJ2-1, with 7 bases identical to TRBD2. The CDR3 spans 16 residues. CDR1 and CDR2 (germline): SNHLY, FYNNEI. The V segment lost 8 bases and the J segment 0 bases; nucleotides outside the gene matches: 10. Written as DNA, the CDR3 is TGTGCCAGCGTCGAGATGGGCGGGGGCTCCTACAATGAGCAGTTCTTC. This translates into CASVEMGGGSYNEQFF.

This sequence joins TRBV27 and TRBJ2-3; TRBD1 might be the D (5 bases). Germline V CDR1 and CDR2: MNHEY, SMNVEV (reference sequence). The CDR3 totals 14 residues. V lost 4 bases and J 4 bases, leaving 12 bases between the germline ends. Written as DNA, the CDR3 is TGTGCCAGCAGTTCGACAGTTCCCCCAGATACGCAGTATTTT. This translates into CASSSTVPPDTQYF.

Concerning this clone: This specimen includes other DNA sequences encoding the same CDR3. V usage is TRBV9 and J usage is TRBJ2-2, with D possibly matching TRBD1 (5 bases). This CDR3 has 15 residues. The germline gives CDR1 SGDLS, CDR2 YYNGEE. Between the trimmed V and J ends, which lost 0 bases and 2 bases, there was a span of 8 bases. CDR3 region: CASSVDGANTGELFF. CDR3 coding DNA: TGTGCCAGCAGCGTAGATGGGGCTAACACCGGGGAGCTGTTTTTT.

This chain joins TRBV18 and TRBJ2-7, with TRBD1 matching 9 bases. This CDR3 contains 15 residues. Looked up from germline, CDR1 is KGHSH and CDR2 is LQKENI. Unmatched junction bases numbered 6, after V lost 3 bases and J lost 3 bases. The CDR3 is CASSPVGTGNYEQYF. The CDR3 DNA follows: TGTGCCAGCTCACCGGTCGGGACAGGGAACTACGAGCAGTACTTC.

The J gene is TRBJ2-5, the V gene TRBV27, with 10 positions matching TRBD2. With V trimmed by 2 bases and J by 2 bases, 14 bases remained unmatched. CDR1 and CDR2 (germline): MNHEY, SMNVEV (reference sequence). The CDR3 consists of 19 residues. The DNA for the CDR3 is TGTGCCAGCAGTTTAAAACAGCCCAGGACTAGCGGTCCACAAGAGACCCAGTACTTC. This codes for CASSLKQPRTSGPQETQYF.

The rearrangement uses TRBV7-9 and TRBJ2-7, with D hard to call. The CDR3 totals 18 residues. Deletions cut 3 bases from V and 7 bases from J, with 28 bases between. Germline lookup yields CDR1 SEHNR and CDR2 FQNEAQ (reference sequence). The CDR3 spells CASSFGPFSKLFEEEQYF. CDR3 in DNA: TGTGCCAGCAGCTTTGGACCGTTTTCAAAACTATTCGAAGAGGAGCAGTACTTC. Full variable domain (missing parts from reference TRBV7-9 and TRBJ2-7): DTGVSQNPRHKITKRGQNVTFRCDPISEHNRLYWYRQTLGQGPEFLTYFQNEAQLEKSRLLSDRFSAERPKGSFSTLEIQRTEQGDSAMYLCASSFGPFSKLFEEEQYFGPGTRLTVT.

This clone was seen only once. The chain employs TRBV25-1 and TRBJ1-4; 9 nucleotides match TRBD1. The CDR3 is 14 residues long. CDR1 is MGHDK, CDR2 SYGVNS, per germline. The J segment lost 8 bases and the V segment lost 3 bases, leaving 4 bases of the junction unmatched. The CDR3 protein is CASSDRTGEEKLFF. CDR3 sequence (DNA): TGTGCCAGCAGTGACCGGACAGGGGAGGAAAAACTGTTTTTT.

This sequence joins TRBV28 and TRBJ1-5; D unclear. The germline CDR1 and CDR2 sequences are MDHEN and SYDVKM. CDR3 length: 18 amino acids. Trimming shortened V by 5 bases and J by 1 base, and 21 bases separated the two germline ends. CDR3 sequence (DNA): TGTGCCAGCAGTCCCTCACTTCGGCTTAAACCCAGCAATCAGCCCCAGCATTTT. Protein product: CASSPSLRLKPSNQPQHF.

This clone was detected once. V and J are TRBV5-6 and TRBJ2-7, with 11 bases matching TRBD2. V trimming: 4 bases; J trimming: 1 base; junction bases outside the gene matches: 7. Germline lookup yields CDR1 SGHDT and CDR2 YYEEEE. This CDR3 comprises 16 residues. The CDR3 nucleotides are TGTGCCAGCAGCCGCTATAGCGGGAGGGGGTCCTACGAGCAGTACTTC. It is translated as CASSRYSGRGSYEQYF.

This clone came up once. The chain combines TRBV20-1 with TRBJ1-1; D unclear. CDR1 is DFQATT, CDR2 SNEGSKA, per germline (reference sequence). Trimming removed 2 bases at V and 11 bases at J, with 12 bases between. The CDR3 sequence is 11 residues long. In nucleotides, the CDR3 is TGCAGTGCTAGACCCCAGGTGACCGCTTTCTTT. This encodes CSARPQVTAFF.

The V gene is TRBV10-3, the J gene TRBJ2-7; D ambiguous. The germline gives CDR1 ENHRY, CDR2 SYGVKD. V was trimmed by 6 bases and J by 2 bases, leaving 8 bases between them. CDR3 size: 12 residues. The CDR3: CAIRAVTYEQYF. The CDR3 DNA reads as TGTGCCATCAGGGCAGTCACCTACGAGCAGTACTTC.

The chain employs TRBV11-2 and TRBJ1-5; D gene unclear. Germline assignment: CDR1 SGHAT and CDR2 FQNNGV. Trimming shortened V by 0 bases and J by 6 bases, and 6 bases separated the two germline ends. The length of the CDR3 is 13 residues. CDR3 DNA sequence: TGTGCCAGCAGCTTAGACGGAAGTCAGCCCCAGCATTTT. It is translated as CASSLDGSQPQHF.

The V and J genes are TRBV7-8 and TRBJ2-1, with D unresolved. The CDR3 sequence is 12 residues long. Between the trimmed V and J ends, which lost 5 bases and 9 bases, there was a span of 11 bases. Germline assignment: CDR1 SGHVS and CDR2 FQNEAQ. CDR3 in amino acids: CASSNTLTEQFF. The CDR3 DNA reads TGTGCCAGCAGCAATACTCTCACTGAGCAGTTCTTC.